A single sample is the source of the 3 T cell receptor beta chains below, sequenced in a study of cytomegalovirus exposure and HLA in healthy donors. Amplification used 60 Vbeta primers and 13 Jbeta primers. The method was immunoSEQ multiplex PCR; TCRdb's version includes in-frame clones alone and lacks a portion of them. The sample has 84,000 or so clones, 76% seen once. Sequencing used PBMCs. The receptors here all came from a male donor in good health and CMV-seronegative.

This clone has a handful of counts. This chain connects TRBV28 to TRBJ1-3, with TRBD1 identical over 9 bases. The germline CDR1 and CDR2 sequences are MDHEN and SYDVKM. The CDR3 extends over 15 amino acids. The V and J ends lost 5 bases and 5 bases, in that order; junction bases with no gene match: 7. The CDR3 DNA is TGTGCCAGCAGTCCAATACAGGGGGCTAGAAACACCATATATTTT. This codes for CASSPIQGARNTIYF.

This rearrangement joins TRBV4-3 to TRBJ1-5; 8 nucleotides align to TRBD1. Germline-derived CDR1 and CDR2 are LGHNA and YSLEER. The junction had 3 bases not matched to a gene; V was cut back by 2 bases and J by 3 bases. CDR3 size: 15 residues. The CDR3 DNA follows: TGCGCCAGCAGCCAATGGACAGGGACCAATCAGCCCCAGCATTTT. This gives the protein CASSQWTGTNQPQHF.

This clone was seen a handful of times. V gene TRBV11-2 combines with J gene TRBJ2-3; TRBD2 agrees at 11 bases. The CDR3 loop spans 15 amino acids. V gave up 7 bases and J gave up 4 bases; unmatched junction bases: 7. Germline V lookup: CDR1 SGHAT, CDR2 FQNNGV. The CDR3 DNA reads TGTGCCAGCACCAATAGCGGGAGGGCCGCAGATACGCAGTATTTT. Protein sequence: CASTNSGRAADTQYF.